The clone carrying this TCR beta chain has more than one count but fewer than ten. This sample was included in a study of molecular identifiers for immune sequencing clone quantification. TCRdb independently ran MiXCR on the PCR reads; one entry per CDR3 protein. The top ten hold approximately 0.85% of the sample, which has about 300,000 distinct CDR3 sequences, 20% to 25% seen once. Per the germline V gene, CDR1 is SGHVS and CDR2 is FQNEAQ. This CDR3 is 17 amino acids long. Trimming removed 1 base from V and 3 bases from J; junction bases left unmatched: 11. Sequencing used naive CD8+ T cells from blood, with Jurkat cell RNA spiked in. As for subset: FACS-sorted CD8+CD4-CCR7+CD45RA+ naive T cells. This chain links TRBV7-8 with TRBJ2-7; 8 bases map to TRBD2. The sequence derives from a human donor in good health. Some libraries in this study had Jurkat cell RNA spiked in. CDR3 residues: CASSLVPGGGLFYEQYF. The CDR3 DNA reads TGTGCCAGCAGCTTAGTGCCGGGGGGGGGGTTGTTCTACGAGCAGTACTTC.